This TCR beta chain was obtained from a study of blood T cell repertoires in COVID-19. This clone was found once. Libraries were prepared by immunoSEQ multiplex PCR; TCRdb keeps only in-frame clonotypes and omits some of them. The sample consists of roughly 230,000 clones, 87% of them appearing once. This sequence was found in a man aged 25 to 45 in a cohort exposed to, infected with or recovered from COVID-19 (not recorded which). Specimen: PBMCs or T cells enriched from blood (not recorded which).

The CDR3 coding sequence is TGTGCCATCAGTGAGGGACAGGGGGTGAACACTGAAGCTTTCTTT. Encoded protein: CAISEGQGVNTEAFF. The gene calls are TRBV10-3 and TRBJ1-1, with 10 bases fitting TRBD1. There are 15 residues in the CDR3. CDR1 is ENHRY and CDR2 is SYGVKD in the germline V gene. Trimming took 2 bases from V and 0 from J; bases not matched to a gene: 0.